This T cell receptor beta chain stems from a study of T cell responses to AZD1222 COVID-19 vaccine. Sequencing was performed with immunoSEQ multiplex PCR; in TCRdb, only in-frame clones are kept and a portion is missing. The profile covers fewer than 150,000 clones, with 88% appearing a single time and 4.5% to 6% taken by the ten largest. V was shortened by 1 base and J by 4 bases, with 16 bases between the two germline ends. CDR3 length: 17 amino acids. In germline, CDR1 is SGHTA, CDR2 FQGNSA. The chain links TRBV7-2 to TRBJ2-2; D perhaps matches TRBD1 (5 bases). The source was peripheral blood, collected on day 0 of AZD1222 vaccination. This receptor was taken from an adult in good health. CDR3: CASSLVRGALGTGELFF. The DNA of the CDR3 is TGTGCCAGCAGCTTAGTACGTGGGGCTCTGGGCACCGGGGAGCTGTTTTTT.